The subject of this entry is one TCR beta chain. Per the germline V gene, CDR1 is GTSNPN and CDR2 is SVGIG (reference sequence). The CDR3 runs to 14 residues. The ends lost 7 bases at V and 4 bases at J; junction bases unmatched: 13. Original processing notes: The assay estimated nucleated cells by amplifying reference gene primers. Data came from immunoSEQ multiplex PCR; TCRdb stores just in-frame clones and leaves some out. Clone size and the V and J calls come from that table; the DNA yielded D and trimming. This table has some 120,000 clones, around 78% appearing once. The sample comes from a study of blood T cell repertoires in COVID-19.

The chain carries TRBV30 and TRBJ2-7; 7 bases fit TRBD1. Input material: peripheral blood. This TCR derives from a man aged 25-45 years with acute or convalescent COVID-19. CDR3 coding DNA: TGTGCCTCGAATAGCCGGGACAGCGTTTACGAGCAGTACTTC. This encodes CASNSRDSVYEQYF.